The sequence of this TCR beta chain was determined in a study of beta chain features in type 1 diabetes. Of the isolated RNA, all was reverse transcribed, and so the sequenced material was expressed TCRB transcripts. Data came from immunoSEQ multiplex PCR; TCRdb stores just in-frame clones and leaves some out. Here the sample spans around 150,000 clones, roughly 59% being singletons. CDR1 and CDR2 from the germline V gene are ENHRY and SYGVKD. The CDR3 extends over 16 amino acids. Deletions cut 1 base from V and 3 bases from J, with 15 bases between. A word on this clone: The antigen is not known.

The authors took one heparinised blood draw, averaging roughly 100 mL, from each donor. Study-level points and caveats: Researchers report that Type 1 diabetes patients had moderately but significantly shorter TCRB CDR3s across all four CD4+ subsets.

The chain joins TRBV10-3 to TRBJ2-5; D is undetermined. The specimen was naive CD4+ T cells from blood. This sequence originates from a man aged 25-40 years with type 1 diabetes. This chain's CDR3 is CAISEFKTPDKETQYF. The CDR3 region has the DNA TGTGCCATCAGTGAGTTCAAAACTCCAGACAAAGAGACCCAGTACTTC.